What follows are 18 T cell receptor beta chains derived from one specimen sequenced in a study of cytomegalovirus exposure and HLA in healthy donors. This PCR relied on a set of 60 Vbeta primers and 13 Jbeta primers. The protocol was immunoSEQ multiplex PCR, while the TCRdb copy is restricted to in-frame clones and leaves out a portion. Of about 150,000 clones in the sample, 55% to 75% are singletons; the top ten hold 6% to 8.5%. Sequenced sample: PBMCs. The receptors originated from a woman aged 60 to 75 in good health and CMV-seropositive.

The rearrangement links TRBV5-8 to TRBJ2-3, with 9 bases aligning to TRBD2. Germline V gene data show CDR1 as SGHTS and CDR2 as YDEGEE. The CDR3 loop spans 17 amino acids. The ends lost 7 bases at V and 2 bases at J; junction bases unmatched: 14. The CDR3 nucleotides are TGTGCCAGCCCTGAGGGGTTTCTAGCGGGACACACAGATACGCAGTATTTT. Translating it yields CASPEGFLAGHTDTQYF.

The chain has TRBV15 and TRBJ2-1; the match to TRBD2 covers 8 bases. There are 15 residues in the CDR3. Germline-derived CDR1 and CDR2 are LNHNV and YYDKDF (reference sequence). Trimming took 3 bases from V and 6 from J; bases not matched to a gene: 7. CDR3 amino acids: CATSRTRGARNEQFF. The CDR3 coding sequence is TGTGCCACCAGCAGGACGCGGGGGGCGCGCAATGAGCAGTTCTTC. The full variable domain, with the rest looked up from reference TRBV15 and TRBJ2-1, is DAMVIQNPRYQVTQFGKPVTLSCSQTLNHNVMYWYQQKSSQAPKLLFHYYDKDFNNEADTPDNFQSRRPNTSFCFLDIRSPGLGDTAMYLCATSRTRGARNEQFFGPGTRLTVL.

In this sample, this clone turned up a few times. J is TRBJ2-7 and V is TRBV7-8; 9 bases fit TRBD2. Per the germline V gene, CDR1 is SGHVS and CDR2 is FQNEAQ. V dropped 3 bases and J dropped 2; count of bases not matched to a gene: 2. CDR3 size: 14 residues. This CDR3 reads CASSFTSGPYEQYF. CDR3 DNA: TGTGCCAGCAGCTTCACTAGCGGGCCCTACGAGCAGTACTTC. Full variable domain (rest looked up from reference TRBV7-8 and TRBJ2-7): GAGVSQSPRYKVAKRGQDVALRCDPISGHVSLFWYQQALGQGPEFLTYFQNEAQLDKSGLPSDRFFAERPEGSVSTLKIQRTQQEDSAVYLCASSFTSGPYEQYFGPGTRLTVT.

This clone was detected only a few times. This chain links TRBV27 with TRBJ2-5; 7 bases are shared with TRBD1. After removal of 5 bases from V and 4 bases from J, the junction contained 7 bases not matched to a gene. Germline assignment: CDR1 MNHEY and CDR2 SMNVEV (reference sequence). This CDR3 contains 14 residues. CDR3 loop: CASSINRGGETQYF. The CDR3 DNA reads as TGTGCCAGCAGTATTAACAGGGGCGGAGAGACCCAGTACTTC.

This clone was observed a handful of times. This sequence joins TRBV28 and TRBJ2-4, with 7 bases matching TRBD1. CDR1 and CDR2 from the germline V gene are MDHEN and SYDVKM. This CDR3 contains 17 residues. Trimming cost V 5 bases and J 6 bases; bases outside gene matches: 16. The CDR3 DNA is TGTGCCAGCAGTCCTATATTTACAGGGGTAAGGGGAAACATTCAGTACTTC. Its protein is CASSPIFTGVRGNIQYF. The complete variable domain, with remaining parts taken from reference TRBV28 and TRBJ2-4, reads DVKVTQSSRYLVKRTGEKVFLECVQDMDHENMFWYRQDPGLGLRLIYFSYDVKMKEKGDIPEGYSVSREKKERFSLILESASTNQTSMYLCASSPIFTGVRGNIQYFGAGTRLSVL.

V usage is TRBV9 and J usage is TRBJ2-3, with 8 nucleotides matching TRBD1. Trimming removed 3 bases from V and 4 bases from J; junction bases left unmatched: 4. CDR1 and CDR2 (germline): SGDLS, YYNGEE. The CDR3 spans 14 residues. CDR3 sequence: CASSGRRGPDTQYF. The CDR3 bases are TGTGCCAGCAGCGGTCGCAGGGGGCCAGATACGCAGTATTTT.

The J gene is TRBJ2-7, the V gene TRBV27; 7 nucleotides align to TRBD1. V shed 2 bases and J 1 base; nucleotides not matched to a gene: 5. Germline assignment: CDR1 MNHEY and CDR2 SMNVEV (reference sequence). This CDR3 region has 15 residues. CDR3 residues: CASSLGPGGSYEQYF. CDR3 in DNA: TGTGCCAGCAGTTTAGGGCCAGGGGGATCCTACGAGCAGTACTTC.

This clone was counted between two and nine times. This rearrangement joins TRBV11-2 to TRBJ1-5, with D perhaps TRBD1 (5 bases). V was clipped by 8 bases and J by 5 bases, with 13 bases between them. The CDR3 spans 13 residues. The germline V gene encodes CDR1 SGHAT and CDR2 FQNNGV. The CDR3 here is CASSSGPYQPQHF. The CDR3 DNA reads TGTGCCAGCTCTTCAGGGCCTTATCAGCCCCAGCATTTT.

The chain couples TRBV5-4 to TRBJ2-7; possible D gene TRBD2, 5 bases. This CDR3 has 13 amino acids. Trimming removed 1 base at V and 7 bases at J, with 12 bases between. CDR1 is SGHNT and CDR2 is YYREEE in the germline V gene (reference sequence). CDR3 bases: TGTGCCAGCAGCTTGACTAGAATGGGGGAGCAGTACTTC. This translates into CASSLTRMGEQYF. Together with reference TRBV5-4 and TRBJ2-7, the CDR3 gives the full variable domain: ETGVTQSPTHLIKTRGQQVTLRCSSQSGHNTVSWYQQALGQGPQFIFQYYREEENGRGNFPPRFSGLQFPNYSSELNVNALELDDSALYLCASSLTRMGEQYFGPGTRLTVT.

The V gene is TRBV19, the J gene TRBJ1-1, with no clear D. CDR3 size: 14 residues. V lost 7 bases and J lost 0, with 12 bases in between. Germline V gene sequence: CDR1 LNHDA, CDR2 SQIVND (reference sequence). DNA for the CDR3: TGTGCCAGTAAGAGGGCGATCATGAACACTGAAGCTTTCTTT. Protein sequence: CASKRAIMNTEAFF.

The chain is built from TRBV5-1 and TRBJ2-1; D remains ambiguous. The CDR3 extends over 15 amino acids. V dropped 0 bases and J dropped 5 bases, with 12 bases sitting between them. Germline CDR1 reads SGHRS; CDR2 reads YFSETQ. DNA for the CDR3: TGCGCCAGCAGCTTGGACAGTTCAACGCACAATGAGCAGTTCTTC. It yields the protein CASSLDSSTHNEQFF.

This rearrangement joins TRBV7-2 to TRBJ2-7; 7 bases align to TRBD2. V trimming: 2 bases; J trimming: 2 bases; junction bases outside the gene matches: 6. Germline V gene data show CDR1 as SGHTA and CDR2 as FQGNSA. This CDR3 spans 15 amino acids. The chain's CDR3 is CASSLSLATTYEQYF. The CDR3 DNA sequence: TGTGCCAGCAGCTTATCACTAGCGACCACCTACGAGCAGTACTTC.

CDR3 in amino acids: CASSEREWATPSGNTIYF. CDR3 DNA sequence: TGCGCCAGCAGTGAGAGGGAGTGGGCAACACCTTCTGGAAACACCATATATTTT. This chain connects TRBV10-1 to TRBJ1-3, with no clear D. The CDR3 has 18 amino acids. V dropped 2 bases and J dropped 1 base, with 18 bases sitting between them. Looked up from germline, CDR1 is WNHNN and CDR2 is SYGVQD (reference sequence).

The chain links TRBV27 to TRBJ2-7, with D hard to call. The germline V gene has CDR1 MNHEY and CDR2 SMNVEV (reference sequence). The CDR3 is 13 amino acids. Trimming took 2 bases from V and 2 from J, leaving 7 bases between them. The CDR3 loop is CASSLGLTYEQYF. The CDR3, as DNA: TGTGCCAGCAGTTTAGGGCTTACCTACGAGCAGTACTTC.

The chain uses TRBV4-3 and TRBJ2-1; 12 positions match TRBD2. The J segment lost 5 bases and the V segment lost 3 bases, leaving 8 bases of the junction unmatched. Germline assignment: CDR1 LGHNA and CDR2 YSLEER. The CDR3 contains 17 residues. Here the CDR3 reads CASSQGLAGLTDNEQFF. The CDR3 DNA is TGCGCCAGCAGCCAGGGACTAGCGGGCCTAACTGACAATGAGCAGTTCTTC.

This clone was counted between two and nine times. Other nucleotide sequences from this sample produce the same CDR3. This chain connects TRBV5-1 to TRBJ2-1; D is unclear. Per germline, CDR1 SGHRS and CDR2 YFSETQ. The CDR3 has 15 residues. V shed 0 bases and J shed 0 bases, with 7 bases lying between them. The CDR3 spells CASSLESSSYNEQFF. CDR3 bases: TGCGCCAGCAGCTTGGAGAGTAGCTCCTACAATGAGCAGTTCTTC.

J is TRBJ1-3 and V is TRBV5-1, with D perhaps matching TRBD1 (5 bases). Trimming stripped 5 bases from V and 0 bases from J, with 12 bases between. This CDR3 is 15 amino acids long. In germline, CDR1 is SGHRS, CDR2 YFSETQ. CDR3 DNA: TGCGCCAGCAGGCGCGCTCAGGGCTCTGGAAACACCATATATTTT. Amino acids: CASRRAQGSGNTIYF.

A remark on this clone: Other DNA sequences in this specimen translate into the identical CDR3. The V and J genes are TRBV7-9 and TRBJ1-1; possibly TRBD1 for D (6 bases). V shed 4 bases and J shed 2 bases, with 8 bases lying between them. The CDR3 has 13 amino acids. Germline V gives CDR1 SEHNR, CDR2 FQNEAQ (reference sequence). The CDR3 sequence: CASSSQGNTEAFF. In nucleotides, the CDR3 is TGTGCCAGCAGCTCACAGGGTAACACTGAAGCTTTCTTT.